Here is one T cell receptor (beta chain) with its context. The antigen remains unidentified. The sample comes from a study of T cell responses to AZD1222 COVID-19 vaccine. The overall study: Pooled samples include second doses given at about 4 or 12 weeks. Regarding the study as a whole: Only a handful of AZD1222 recipients were seropositive at baseline.

The J segment lost 2 bases and the V segment lost 6 bases, leaving 6 bases of the junction unmatched. CDR1 and CDR2 from the germline V gene are MNHEY and SVGEGT. This CDR3 region has 15 residues. Assay used: immunoSEQ multiplex PCR; TCRdb lists only in-frame clones, some missing. The data contain around 120,000 clones, roughly 89% of them singletons. This sequence joins TRBV6-2 or TRBV6-3 and TRBJ2-1; 8 bases align to TRBD2. The TCR originated in an adult in good health. The sample here was peripheral blood, taken on day 0 of AZD1222 vaccination. CDR3: CASRPLAGAYNEQFF. The CDR3 nucleotides read TGTGCCAGCAGACCTCTAGCGGGTGCCTACAATGAGCAGTTCTTC.